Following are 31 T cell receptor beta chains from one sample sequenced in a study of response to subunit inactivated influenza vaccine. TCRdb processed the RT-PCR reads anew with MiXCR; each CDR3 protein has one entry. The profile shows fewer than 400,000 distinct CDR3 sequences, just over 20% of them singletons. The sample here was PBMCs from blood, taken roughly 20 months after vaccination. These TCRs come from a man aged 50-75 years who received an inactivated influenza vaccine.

The CDR3 DNA is TGTGCCAGCAGCACCTCGGGGCCGAATGAGCAGTTCTTC. Translated, it gives CASSTSGPNEQFF. This chain connects TRBV28 to TRBJ2-1, with D possibly called TRBD1 or TRBD2 (5 bases each). This CDR3 is 13 amino acids long. Germline CDR1 and CDR2: MDHEN and SYDVKM. The ends were cut back, 6 bases at V and 7 bases at J, with 13 bases in the middle.

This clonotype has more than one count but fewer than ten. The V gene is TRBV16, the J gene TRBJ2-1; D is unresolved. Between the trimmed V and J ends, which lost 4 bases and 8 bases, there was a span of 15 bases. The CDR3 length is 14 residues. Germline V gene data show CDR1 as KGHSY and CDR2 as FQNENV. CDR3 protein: CASSRNGELHEQFF. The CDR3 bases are TGTGCCAGCAGCCGAAACGGAGAATTGCATGAGCAGTTCTTC.

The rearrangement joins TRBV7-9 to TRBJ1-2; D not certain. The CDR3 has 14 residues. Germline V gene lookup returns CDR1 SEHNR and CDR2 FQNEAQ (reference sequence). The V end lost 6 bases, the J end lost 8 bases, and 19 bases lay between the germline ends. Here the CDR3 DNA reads TGTGCCAGCAGACCAGAGGGTGACCTGGGGGGCTACACCTTC. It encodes CASRPEGDLGGYTF.

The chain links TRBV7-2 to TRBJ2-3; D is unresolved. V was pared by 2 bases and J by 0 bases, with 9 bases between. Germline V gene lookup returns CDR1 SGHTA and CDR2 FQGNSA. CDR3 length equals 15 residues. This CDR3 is CASSLLLASTDTQYF. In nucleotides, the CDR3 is TGTGCCAGCAGCTTACTCTTAGCCAGCACAGATACGCAGTATTTT.

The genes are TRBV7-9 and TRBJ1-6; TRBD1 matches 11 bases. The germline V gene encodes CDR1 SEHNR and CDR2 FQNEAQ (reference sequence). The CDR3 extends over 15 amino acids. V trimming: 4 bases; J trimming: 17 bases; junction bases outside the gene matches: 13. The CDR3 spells CASSYGTGGPIVFHF. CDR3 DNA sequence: TGTGCCAGCAGCTACGGGACAGGGGGACCGATCGTATTCCACTTT.

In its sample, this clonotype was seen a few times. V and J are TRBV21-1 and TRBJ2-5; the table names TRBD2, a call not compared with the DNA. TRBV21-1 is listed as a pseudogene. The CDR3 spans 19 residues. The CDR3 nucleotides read TGTGCCAGCAGCAAATCCTATGGGTCGGAGGGCGGAAAGCAAGAGACCCAGTACTTC. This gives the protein CASSKSYGSEGGKQETQYF.

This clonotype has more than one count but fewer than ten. Here the CDR3 reads CASSLVVSSPEQYF. The CDR3 DNA follows: TGCGCCAGCAGCTTGGTAGTGAGCTCGCCCGAGCAGTACTTC. V is TRBV5-1 and J is TRBJ2-7; no firm D call. This CDR3 has 14 residues. Germline V gene lookup returns CDR1 SGHRS and CDR2 YFSETQ. V dropped 0 bases and J dropped 6 bases, with 13 bases sitting between them.

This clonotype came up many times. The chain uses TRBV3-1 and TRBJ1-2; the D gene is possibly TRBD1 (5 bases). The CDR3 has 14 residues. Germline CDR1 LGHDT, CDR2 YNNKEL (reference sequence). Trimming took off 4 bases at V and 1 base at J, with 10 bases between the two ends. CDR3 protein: CASSPRQSNYGYTF. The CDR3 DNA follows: TGTGCCAGCAGCCCTAGACAGAGTAACTATGGCTACACCTTC.

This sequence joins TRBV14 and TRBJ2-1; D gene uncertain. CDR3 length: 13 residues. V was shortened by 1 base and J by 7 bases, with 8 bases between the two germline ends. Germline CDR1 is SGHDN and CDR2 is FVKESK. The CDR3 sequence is CASSQVPGNEQFF. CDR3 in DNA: TGTGCCAGCAGCCAAGTACCTGGGAATGAGCAGTTCTTC.

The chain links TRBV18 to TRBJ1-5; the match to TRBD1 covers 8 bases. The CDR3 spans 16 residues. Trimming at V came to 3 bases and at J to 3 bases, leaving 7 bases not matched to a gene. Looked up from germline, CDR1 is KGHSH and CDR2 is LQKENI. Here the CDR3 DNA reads TGTGCCAGCTCACCTGACGGGACAGGATACAATCAGCCCCAGCATTTT. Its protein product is CASSPDGTGYNQPQHF.

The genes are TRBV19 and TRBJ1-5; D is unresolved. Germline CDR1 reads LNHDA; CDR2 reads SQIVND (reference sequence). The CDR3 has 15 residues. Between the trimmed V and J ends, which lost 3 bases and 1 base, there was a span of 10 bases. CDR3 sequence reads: CASSMVGKSNQPQHF. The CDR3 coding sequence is TGTGCCAGTAGTATGGTGGGGAAGAGCAATCAGCCCCAGCATTTT.

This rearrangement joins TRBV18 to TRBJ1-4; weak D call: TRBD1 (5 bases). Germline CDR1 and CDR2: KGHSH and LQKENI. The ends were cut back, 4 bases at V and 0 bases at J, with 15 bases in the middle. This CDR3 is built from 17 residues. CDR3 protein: CASSLPDRGTTNEKLFF. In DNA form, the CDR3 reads TGTGCCAGCTCACTCCCCGATCGGGGCACAACTAATGAAAAACTGTTTTTT.

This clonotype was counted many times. CDR3 residues: CSVGTPGHTGELFF. The CDR3, as DNA: TGCAGCGTTGGGACCCCCGGTCACACCGGGGAGCTGTTTTTT. V gene TRBV29-1 combines with J gene TRBJ2-2; D remains unclear. The V end lost 4 bases, the J end lost 3 bases, and 12 bases lay between the germline ends. Germline lookup yields CDR1 SQVTM and CDR2 ANQGSEA. This CDR3 has 14 amino acids.

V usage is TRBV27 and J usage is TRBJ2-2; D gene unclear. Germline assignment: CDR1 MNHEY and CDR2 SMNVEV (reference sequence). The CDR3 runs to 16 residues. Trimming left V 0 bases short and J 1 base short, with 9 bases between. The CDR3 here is CASSLSRAGNTGELFF. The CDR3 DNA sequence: TGTGCCAGCAGTTTATCCCGAGCCGGGAACACCGGGGAGCTGTTTTTT.

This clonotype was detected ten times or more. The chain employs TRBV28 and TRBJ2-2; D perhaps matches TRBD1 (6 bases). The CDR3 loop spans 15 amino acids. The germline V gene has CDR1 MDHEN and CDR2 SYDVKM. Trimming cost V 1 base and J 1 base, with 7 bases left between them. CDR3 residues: CASSLLGGNTGELFF. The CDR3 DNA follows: TGTGCCAGCAGTTTATTAGGGGGGAACACCGGGGAGCTGTTTTTT.

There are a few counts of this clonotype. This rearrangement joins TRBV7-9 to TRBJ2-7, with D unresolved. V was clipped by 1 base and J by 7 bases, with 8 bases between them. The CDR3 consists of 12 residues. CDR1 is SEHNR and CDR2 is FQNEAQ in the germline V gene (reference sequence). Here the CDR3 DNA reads TGTGCCAGCAGCTTAGAGGTTCCAGAGCAGTACTTC. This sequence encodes CASSLEVPEQYF.

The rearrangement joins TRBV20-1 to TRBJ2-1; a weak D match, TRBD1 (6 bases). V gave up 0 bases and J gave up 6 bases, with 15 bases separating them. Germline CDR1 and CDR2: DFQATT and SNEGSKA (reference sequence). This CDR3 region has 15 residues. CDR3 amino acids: CSARDQGRGVNEQFF. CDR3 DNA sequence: TGCAGTGCTAGAGATCAAGGCAGGGGTGTCAATGAGCAGTTCTTC.

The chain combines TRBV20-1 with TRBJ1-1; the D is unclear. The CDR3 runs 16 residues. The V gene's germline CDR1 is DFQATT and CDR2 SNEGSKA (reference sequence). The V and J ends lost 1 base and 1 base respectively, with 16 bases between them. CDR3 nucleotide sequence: TGCAGTGCTAGAGTTCCGGGCTTGTCAAGGAACACTGAAGCTTTCTTT. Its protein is CSARVPGLSRNTEAFF.

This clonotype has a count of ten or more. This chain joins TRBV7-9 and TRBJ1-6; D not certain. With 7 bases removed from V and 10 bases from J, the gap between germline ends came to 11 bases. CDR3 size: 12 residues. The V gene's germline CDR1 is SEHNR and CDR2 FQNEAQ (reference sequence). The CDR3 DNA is TGTGCCAGCAACCCGCCGGACTCACCCCTCCACTTT. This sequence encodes CASNPPDSPLHF. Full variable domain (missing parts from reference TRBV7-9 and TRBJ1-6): DTGVSQNPRHKITKRGQNVTFRCDPISEHNRLYWYRQTLGQGPEFLTYFQNEAQLEKSRLLSDRFSAERPKGSFSTLEIQRTEQGDSAMYLCASNPPDSPLHFGNGTRLTVT.

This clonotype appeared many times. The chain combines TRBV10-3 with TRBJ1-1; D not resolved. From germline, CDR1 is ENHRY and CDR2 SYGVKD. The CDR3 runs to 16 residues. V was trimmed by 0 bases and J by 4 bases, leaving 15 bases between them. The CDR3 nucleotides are TGTGCCATCAGTGAGTCACGGGGTCGAGGTGGCACTGAAGCTTTCTTT. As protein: CAISESRGRGGTEAFF.

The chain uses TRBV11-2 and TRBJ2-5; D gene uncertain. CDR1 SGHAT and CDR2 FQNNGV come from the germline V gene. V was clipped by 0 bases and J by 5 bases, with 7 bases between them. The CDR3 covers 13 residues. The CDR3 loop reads CASSLESRETQYF. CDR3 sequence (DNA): TGTGCCAGCAGCTTAGAGTCCAGGGAGACCCAGTACTTC.

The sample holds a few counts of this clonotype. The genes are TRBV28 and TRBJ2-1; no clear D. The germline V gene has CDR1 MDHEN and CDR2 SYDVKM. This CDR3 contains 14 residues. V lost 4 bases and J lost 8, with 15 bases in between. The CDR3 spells CASSSSKVIDEQFF. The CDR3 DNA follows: TGTGCCAGCAGTTCGAGTAAAGTGATCGATGAGCAGTTCTTC.

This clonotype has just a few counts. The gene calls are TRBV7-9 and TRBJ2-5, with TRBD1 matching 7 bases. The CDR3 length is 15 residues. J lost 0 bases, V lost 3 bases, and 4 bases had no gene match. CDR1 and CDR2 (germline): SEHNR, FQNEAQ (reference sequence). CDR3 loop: CASSLGQWYQETQYF. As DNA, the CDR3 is TGTGCCAGCAGCTTGGGACAGTGGTACCAAGAGACCCAGTACTTC.

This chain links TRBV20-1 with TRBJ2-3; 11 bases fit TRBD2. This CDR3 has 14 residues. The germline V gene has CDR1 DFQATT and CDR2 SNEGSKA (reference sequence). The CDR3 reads CSAGRTSGLDTQYF. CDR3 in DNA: TGCAGCGCTGGTCGGACTAGCGGGCTAGATACGCAGTATTTT.

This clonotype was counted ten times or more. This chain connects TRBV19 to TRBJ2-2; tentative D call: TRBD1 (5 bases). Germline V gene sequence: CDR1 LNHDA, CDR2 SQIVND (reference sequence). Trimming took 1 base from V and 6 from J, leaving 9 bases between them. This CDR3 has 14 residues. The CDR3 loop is CASSIGAGSGELFF. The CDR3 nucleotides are TGTGCCAGTAGTATAGGGGCAGGGTCCGGGGAGCTGTTTTTT.

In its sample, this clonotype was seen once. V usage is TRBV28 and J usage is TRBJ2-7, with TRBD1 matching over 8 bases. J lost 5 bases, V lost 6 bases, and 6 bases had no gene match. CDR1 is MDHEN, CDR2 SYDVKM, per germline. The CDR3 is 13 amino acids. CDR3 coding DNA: TGTGCCAGCAGGGGGACAGGCACGGACGAGCAGTACTTC. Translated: CASRGTGTDEQYF.

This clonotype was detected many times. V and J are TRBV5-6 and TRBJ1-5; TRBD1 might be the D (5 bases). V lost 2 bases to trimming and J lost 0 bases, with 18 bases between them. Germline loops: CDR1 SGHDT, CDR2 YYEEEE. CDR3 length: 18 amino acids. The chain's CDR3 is CASSLARDLTYSNQPQHF. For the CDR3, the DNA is TGTGCCAGCAGCTTAGCCAGGGATTTAACTTATAGCAATCAGCCCCAGCATTTT.

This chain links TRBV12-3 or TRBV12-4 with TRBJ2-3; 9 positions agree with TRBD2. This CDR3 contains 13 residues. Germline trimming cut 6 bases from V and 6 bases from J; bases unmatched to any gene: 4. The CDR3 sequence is CASSGTSKDTQYF. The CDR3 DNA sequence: TGTGCCAGCAGCGGGACTAGCAAGGATACGCAGTATTTT.

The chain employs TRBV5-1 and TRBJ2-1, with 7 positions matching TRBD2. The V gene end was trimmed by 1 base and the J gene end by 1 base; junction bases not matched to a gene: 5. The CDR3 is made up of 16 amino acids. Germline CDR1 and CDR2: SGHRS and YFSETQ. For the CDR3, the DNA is TGCGCCAGCAGCTTGTCTAGCGGAGAATCCTACAATGAGCAGTTCTTC. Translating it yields CASSLSSGESYNEQFF. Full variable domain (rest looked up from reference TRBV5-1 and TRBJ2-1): KAGVTQTPRYLIKTRGQQVTLSCSPISGHRSVSWYQQTPGQGLQFLFEYFSETQRNKGNFPGRFSGRQFSNSRSEMNVSTLELGDSALYLCASSLSSGESYNEQFFGPGTRLTVL.

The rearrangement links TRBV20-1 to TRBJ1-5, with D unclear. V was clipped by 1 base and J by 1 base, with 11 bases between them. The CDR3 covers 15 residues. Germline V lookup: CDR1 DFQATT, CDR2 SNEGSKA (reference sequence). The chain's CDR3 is CSARGGSLSNQPQHF. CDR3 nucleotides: TGCAGTGCTAGAGGGGGTAGTTTGAGCAATCAGCCCCAGCATTTT.

DNA of the CDR3: TGTGCCAGCAGGTCCCGTTATTCACCCCTCCACTTT. Its protein is CASRSRYSPLHF. The chain recombines TRBV12-3 or TRBV12-4 with TRBJ1-6; D remains unclear. The CDR3 contains 12 residues. Trimming shortened V by 6 bases and J by 8 bases, and 8 bases separated the two germline ends.